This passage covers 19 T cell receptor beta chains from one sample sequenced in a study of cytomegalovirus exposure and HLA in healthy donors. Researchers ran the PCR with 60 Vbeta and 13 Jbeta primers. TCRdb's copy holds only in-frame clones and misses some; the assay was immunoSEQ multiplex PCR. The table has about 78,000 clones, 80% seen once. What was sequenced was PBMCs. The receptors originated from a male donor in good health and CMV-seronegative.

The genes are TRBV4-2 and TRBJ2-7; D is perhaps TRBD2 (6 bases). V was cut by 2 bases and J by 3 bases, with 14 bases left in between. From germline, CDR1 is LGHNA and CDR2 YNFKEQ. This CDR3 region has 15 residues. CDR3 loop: CASSQTEGQNYEQYF. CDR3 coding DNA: TGTGCCAGCAGCCAAACGGAGGGCCAGAACTACGAGCAGTACTTC.

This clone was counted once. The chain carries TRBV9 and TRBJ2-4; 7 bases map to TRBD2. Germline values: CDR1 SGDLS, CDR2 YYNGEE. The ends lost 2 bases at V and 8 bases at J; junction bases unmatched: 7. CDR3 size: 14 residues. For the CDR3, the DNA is TGTGCCAGCAGCGTTAGCGGGCAGGAGGACATTCAGTACTTC. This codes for CASSVSGQEDIQYF.

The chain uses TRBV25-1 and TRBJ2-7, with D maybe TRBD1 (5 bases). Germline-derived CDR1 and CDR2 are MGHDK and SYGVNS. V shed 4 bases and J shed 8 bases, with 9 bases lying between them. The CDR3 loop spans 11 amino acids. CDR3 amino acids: CASSAQDKQYF. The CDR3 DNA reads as TGTGCCAGCAGTGCTCAGGACAAGCAGTACTTC.

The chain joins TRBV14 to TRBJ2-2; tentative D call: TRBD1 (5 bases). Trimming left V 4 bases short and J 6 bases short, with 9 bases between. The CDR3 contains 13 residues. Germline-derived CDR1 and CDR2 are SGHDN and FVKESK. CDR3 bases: TGTGCCAGCAGCCTTTTGGGGCCCGGGGAGCTGTTTTTT. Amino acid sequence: CASSLLGPGELFF.

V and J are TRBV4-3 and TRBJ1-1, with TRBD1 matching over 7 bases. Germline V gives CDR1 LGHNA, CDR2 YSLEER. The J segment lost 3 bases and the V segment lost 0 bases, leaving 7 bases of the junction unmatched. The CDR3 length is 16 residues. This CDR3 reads CASSQERGGKDTEAFF. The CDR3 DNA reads TGCGCCAGCAGCCAAGAGCGAGGGGGCAAGGACACTGAAGCTTTCTTT.

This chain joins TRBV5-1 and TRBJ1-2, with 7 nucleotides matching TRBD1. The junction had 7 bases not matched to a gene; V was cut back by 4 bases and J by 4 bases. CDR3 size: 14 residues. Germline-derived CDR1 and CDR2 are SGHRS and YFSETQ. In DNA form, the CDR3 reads TGCGCCAGCAGCCAAGGACAGGCGGCCTATGGCTACACCTTC. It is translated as CASSQGQAAYGYTF. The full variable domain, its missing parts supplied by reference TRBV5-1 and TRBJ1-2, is KAGVTQTPRYLIKTRGQQVTLSCSPISGHRSVSWYQQTPGQGLQFLFEYFSETQRNKGNFPGRFSGRQFSNSRSEMNVSTLELGDSALYLCASSQGQAAYGYTFGSGTRLTVV.

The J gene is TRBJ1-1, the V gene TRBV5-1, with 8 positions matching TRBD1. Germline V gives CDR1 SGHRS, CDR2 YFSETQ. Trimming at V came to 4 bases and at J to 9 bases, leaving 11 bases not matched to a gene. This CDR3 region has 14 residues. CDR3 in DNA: TGCGCCAGCAGCGACCCAGGGGGCGGGAGTCAAGCTTTCTTT. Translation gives CASSDPGGGSQAFF. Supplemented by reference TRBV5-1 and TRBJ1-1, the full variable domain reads KAGVTQTPRYLIKTRGQQVTLSCSPISGHRSVSWYQQTPGQGLQFLFEYFSETQRNKGNFPGRFSGRQFSNSRSEMNVSTLELGDSALYLCASSDPGGGSQAFFGQGTRLTVV.

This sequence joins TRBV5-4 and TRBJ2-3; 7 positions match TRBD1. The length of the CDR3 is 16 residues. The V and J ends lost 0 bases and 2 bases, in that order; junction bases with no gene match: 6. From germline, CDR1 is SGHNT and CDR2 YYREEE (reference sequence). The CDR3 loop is CASSLDRTGFTDTQYF. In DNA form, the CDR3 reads TGTGCCAGCAGCTTGGATCGGACAGGATTCACAGATACGCAGTATTTT.

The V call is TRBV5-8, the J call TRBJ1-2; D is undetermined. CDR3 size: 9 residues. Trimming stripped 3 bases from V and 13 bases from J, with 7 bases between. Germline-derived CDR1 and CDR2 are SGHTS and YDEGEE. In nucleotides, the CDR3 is TGTGCCAGCAGCTCCCCCAGCACCTTC. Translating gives CASSSPSTF.

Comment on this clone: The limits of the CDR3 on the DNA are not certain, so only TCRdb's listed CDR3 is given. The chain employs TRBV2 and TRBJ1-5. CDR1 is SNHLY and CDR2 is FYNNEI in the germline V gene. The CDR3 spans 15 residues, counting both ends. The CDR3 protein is CASSEFGGGNQPQNF.

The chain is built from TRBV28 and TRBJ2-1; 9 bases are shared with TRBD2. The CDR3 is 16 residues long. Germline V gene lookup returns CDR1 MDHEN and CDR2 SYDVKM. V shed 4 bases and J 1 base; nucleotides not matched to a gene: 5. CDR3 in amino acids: CASSSRLAESYNEQFF. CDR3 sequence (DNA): TGTGCCAGCAGTTCCCGACTAGCGGAGTCCTACAATGAGCAGTTCTTC.

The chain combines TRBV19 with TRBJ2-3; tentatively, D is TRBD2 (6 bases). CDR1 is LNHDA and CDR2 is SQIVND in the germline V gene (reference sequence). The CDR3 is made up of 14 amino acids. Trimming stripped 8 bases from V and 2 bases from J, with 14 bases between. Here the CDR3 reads CASGKGRYTDTQYF. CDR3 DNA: TGTGCCAGTGGGAAGGGGAGGTACACAGATACGCAGTATTTT.

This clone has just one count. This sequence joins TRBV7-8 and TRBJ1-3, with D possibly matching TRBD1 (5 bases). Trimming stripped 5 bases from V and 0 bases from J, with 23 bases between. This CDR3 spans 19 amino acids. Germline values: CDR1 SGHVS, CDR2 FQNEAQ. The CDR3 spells CASSPLRTIGIGSGNTIYF. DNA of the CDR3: TGTGCCAGCAGCCCCCTGAGGACAATTGGTATTGGCTCTGGAAACACCATATATTTT.

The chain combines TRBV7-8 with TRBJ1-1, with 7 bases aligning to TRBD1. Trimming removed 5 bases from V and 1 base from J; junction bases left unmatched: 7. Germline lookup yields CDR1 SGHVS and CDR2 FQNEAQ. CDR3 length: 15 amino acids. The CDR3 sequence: CASSATGTANTEAFF. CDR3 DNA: TGTGCCAGCAGCGCTACCGGGACAGCGAACACTGAAGCTTTCTTT.

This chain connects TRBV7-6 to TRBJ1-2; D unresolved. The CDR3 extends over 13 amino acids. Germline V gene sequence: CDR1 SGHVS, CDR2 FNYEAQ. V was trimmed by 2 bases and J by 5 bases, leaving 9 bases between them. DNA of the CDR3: TGTGCCAGCAGCTTATATCCAGGATATGGCTACACCTTC. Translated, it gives CASSLYPGYGYTF.

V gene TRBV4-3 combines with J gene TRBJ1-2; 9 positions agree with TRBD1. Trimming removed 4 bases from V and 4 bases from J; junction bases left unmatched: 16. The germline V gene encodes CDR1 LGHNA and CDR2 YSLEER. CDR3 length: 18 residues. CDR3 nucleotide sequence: TGCGCCAGCAGCCTACTATATGCGTCGACAGGGGGTACCTATGGCTACACCTTC. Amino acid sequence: CASSLLYASTGGTYGYTF.

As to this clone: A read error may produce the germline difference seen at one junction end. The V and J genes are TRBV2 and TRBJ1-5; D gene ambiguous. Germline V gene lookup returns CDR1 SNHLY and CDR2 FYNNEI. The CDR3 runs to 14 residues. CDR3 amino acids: CASRPTSSNQPQNF. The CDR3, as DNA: TGTGCCAGCAGGCCTACAAGTAGCAATCAGCCCCAGAATTTT.

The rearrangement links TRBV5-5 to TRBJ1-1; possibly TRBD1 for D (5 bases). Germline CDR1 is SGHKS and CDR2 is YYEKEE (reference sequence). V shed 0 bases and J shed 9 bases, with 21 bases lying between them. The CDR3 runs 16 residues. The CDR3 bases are TGTGCCAGCAGCTTGGGTCAGACGGAATGGGGCGGAAAAGCTTTCTTT. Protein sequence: CASSLGQTEWGGKAFF.

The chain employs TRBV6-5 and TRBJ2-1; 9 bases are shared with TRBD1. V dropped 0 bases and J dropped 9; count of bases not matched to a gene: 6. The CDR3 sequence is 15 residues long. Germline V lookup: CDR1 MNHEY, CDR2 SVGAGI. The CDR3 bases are TGTGCCAGCAGTTACTCGGGACAGGGTCGCCGTGAGCAGTTCTTC. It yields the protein CASSYSGQGRREQFF.